The sequence of this TCR beta chain was determined in a study of prognosis after radiotherapy for stage I lung cancer. In the study overall: Stage I non-small cell lung cancer patients, who were enrolled in Nanjing, China, joined the cohort between early 2018 and 2019. Metastases at distant sites emerged in a few patients after radiotherapy, at a median of around seven months, whereas over twelve showed no significant progression. The approximately twelve male and about six female patients were aged 53 to 84, median roughly 70 years.

By two-round multiplex PCR, the TCR beta CDR3 was amplified from genomic DNA. The authors ran first-round PCR with primers specific to each TRBV and TRBJ gene. TCRdb passed the multiplex PCR reads through MiXCR, listing each CDR3 protein once. The table lists 8,500 or so distinct CDR3 sequences, less than 65% of them singletons. V was clipped by 4 bases and J by 2 bases, with 18 bases between them. From germline, CDR1 is LNHNV and CDR2 YYDKDF (reference sequence). CDR3 length equals 17 residues. As for this clonotype: What it binds is unknown.

Whole-study findings and limits: Compared with a median of around 10,000 beforehand, unique TCR clone counts dropped to around 7,100 after stereotactic body radiation therapy.

The V call is TRBV15, the J call TRBJ1-5; D is perhaps TRBD1 (6 bases). This sequence originates from a donor aged 50 or older with non-small cell lung cancer. The material was PBMCs, obtained before or after stereotactic body radiation therapy (not recorded which). The CDR3 DNA follows: TGTGCCACCAGCATTTCCGTGGGGGGGCGATGCAATCAGCCCCAGCATTTT. Protein: CATSISVGGRCNQPQHF.